Listed below are T cell receptor beta chains from one sample, sequenced in a study of shared clonotypes between healthy human individuals. Generated by immunoSEQ multiplex PCR, the TCRdb table keeps only in-frame clones and is missing some. The sample lists under 850,000 clones; 85% to 95% were seen once. The source material was naive CD8+ T cells sorted from blood. These receptors originate from a man aged 25-45 years in good health. Both conserved end residues are part of each CDR3. The D gene is left open where the match is weak. Size is stated for part of the rows, as once, few or many counts, or as a class when the clone is expanded.

abundance,j_gene,d_gene,v_gene,CDR3nt,CDR3aa
-,TRBJ2-7,-,TRBV10-3,TGTGCCGGGCGGAACAGTGATACCTACGAGCAGTACTTC,CAGRNSDTYEQYF
-,TRBJ2-3,TRBD1,TRBV11-2,TGTGCCAGCAGCTTAGTAGGGGGCTACACAGATACGCAGTATTTT,CASSLVGGYTDTQYF
-,TRBJ1-2,TRBD1,TRBV10-2,TGCGCCAGCAGTGGTGGGGACAGGCCCCTGGGCTACACCTTC,CASSGGDRPLGYTF
-,TRBJ2-6,TRBD2,TRBV18,TGTGCCAGCTCAGAAAATAGCGGGAGTACATTCACTGGGGCCAACGTCCTGACTTTC,CASSENSGSTFTGANVLTF
-,TRBJ1-1,-,TRBV11-2,TGTGCCAGCAGACAAACAGGGTCTGAAGCTTTCTTT,CASRQTGSEAFF
-,TRBJ2-1,-,TRBV6-1,TGTGCCAGCAGTCCTAGAGGATCCTACAATGAGCAGTTCTTC,CASSPRGSYNEQFF
-,TRBJ1-2,-,TRBV27,TGTGCCAGCCGTCAGGGGCCCGGGTGGGGCTACACCTTC,CASRQGPGWGYTF
-,TRBJ1-4,-,TRBV7-9,TGTGCCAGCAGCTCCCCTCCCCACGAAAAACTGTTTTTT,CASSSPPHEKLFF
-,TRBJ1-1,TRBD1,TRBV5-1,TGCGCCAGCAGCCTCAGGACAGGCTTGAACACTGAAGCTTTCTTT,CASSLRTGLNTEAFF
-,TRBJ1-4,-,TRBV6-5,TGTGCCAGCAGTTACGTAAGGGGATGGGATGAAAAACTGTTTTTT,CASSYVRGWDEKLFF
once,TRBJ2-1,TRBD2,TRBV28,TGTGCCAGCAGTCCCATTTTTTCAGGGACTACCCACAATGAGCAGTTCTTC,CASSPIFSGTTHNEQFF
-,TRBJ2-7,TRBD2,TRBV4-1,TGCGCCAGCAGCCAAGCTATTTTCTCGGGCGGGAGGATCTACGAGCAGTACTTC,CASSQAIFSGGRIYEQYF
-,TRBJ2-7,-,TRBV2,TGTGCCAGCAGTGGGCCTAACAGGGCCGAGCAGTACTTC,CASSGPNRAEQYF
-,TRBJ2-3,TRBD2,TRBV27,TGTGCCAGCAGCTCCCCATCCGGACTAGCGGGAGTTTTAGCAGATACGCAGTATTTT,CASSSPSGLAGVLADTQYF
few,TRBJ1-2,TRBD1,TRBV28,TGTGCCACCCACCTAGCGGGACAGGGACATGGCTACACCTTC,CATHLAGQGHGYTF
-,TRBJ1-5,-,TRBV30,TGTGCCTGGAGTGTACCCGACAGAAGATTTCAGCCCCAGCATTTT,CAWSVPDRRFQPQHF